This is a list of T cell receptor beta chains from one sample in a study of blood T cell repertoires in COVID-19. Profiled with immunoSEQ multiplex PCR; TCRdb holds only in-frame clones, not every one. Counted here are 490,000 or so clones, more than 85% occurring once; the ten biggest clones make up roughly 8.5%. The sample was PBMCs or T cells enriched from blood (not recorded which). All receptors derive from a woman in her sixties who had recovered from COVID-19. The CDR3 runs from the conserved cysteine through the conserved F or W. D genes are given only for firm matches. Not every row has a clone size; where given, it reads once, few, many or a size class.

CDR3	DNA	size	D	V	J	length
CATSDLNVRGTLSYEQYF	TGTGCCACCAGTGATTTGAACGTCAGGGGGACTCTCTCCTACGAGCAGTACTTC	-	-	TRBV24-1	TRBJ2-7	18
CASSQARGSIATNEKLFF	TGTGCCAGCTCACAGGCCAGGGGAAGCATTGCAACTAATGAAAAACTGTTTTTT	few	-	TRBV18	TRBJ1-4	18
CASSIMVARGYTF	TGTGCCAGTAGTATAATGGTGGCTCGTGGCTACACCTTC	-	-	TRBV19	TRBJ1-2	13
CASSEGGFSPLHF	TGTGCCAGCAGTGAAGGAGGTTTTTCACCCCTCCACTTT	-	-	TRBV6-1	TRBJ1-6	13
CASIPGGAGNTIYF	TGTGCCAGCATACCGGGGGGGGCTGGAAACACCATATATTTT	-	-	TRBV2	TRBJ1-3	14
CASSSTGSGSTGELFF	TGTGCCAGCAGCTCGACAGGGAGCGGTAGCACCGGGGAGCTGTTTTTT	-	TRBD1	TRBV5-4	TRBJ2-2	16
CASSLGTVNTEAFF	TGCGCCAGCAGCCTCGGGACAGTGAACACTGAAGCTTTCTTT	-	TRBD1	TRBV5-1	TRBJ1-1	14
CARPALLAGDPDTQYF	TGTGCCAGACCGGCCCTACTAGCGGGGGATCCAGATACGCAGTATTTT	-	-	TRBV7-5	TRBJ2-3	16
CASSTGQSTNEKLFF	TGCGCCAGCAGCACCGGACAGTCAACTAATGAAAAACTGTTTTTT	-	-	TRBV5-1	TRBJ1-4	15
CAWSGERDQPQHF	TGTGCCTGGAGTGGCGAGCGGGATCAGCCCCAGCATTTT	-	-	TRBV30	TRBJ1-5	13
CAWMRGRGTEAFF	TGTGCCTGGATGAGAGGGAGGGGTACTGAAGCTTTCTTT	-	-	TRBV30	TRBJ1-1	13
CASSPWGVSLGAFF	TGTGCCAGCAGCCCTTGGGGGGTGTCCCTGGGTGCTTTCTTT	-	-	TRBV3-1/TRBV3-2	TRBJ1-1	14
CASKGELHSYNEQFF	TGTGCCAGCAAGGGGGAGCTCCACTCCTACAATGAGCAGTTCTTC	-	-	TRBV4-2	TRBJ2-1	15
CATEDRSYEQYF	TGTGCCACCGAAGACAGGTCCTACGAGCAGTACTTC	-	-	TRBV10-3	TRBJ2-7	12
CSVAGGGAPYNEQFF	TGCAGCGTTGCAGGAGGGGGGGCCCCCTACAATGAGCAGTTCTTC	few	-	TRBV29-1	TRBJ2-1	15
CASSQGTGGEKLFF	TGCGCCAGCAGCCAAGGGACAGGTGGTGAAAAACTGTTTTTT	-	TRBD1	TRBV4-1	TRBJ1-4	14
CASSFAGSYGYTF	TGTGCCAGCAGTTTTGCCGGGTCCTATGGCTACACCTTC	-	-	TRBV12-3/TRBV12-4	TRBJ1-2	13
CASTQPSTDTQYF	TGTGCCAGCACACAACCTAGCACAGATACGCAGTATTTT	-	-	TRBV12-3/TRBV12-4	TRBJ2-3	13
CASSRGQLSGELFF	TGTGCCAGCAGCCGCGGACAGCTCTCAGGGGAGCTGTTTTTT	-	-	TRBV6-6	TRBJ2-2	14
CASSQFTGSVNEQFF	TGTGCCAGCAGCCAATTTACAGGGAGTGTAAATGAGCAGTTCTTC	-	-	TRBV14	TRBJ2-1	15
CASRGRVFSNQPQHF	TGTGCCAGCAGGGGCCGTGTTTTTAGCAATCAGCCCCAGCATTTT	-	-	TRBV2	TRBJ1-5	15
CASSQRGGLGTGELFF	TGTGCCAGCAGCCAGCGGGGGGGGCTCGGCACCGGGGAGCTGTTTTTT	few	TRBD2	TRBV3-1/TRBV3-2	TRBJ2-2	16
CASSLAGGGGYTF	TGTGCCAGCAGCTTAGCTGGGGGCGGTGGCTACACCTTC	-	-	TRBV11-2	TRBJ1-2	13
CASSELRKTGGNVGYTF	TGTGCCAGCAGCGAACTCAGAAAGACAGGGGGGAATGTTGGCTACACCTTC	once	TRBD1	TRBV7-9	TRBJ1-2	17
CASSEEGRATEAFF	TGTGCCAGCAGTGAGGAGGGGAGAGCCACTGAAGCTTTCTTT	once	-	TRBV2	TRBJ1-1	14
CASSSRLAGGPSSYNEQFF	TGTGCCAGCAGCTCCAGACTAGCGGGGGGTCCCAGCTCCTACAATGAGCAGTTCTTC	few	TRBD2	TRBV11-3	TRBJ2-1	19
CASSPRTGNTGELFF	TGTGCCAGCAGTCCGCGGACAGGCAACACCGGGGAGCTGTTTTTT	-	TRBD1	TRBV27	TRBJ2-2	15
CASSIGGRQGLYGYTF	TGTGCCAGTAGTATAGGAGGTCGACAGGGCTTATATGGCTACACCTTC	-	TRBD1	TRBV19	TRBJ1-2	16
CASSIGGGPHYGYTF	TGTGCCAGTAGTATAGGAGGGGGACCCCACTATGGCTACACCTTC	-	-	TRBV19	TRBJ1-2	15
CASSSRGDGYTF	TGCGCCAGCAGCTCTAGGGGTGACGGCTACACCTTC	once	-	TRBV5-1	TRBJ1-2	12
CASSLTFRNSPLHF	TGTGCCAGCAGCTTAACGTTCAGGAATTCACCCCTCCACTTT	-	-	TRBV7-2	TRBJ1-6	14
CASSFDISGNTIYF	TGCGCCAGCAGCTTTGACATCTCTGGAAACACCATATATTTT	-	-	TRBV5-1	TRBJ1-3	14
CAWSVLGTGKRNEQFF	TGTGCCTGGAGTGTACTGGGGACAGGGAAGCGGAATGAGCAGTTCTTC	-	TRBD1	TRBV30	TRBJ2-1	16
CATSDPPRGSYGYTF	TGTGCCACCAGTGACCCTCCCCGGGGGAGCTATGGCTACACCTTC	-	-	TRBV24-1	TRBJ1-2	15
CASSFGLAGALTDTQYF	TGTGCCAGCAGCTTCGGGCTAGCGGGGGCCCTCACAGATACGCAGTATTTT	few	TRBD2	TRBV13	TRBJ2-3	17
CASRATGGGEKLFF	TGTGCCAGCAGGGCGACAGGGGGGGGTGAAAAACTGTTTTTT	-	TRBD1	TRBV2	TRBJ1-4	14
CASSAQGRETQYF	TGTGCCAGTAGTGCACAGGGAAGGGAGACCCAGTACTTC	-	-	TRBV19	TRBJ2-5	13
CASSFGGGAEQYF	TGTGCCAGCAGCTTTGGGGGAGGGGCCGAGCAGTACTTC	few	TRBD2	TRBV5-5	TRBJ2-7	13
CASSINQGLSPLHF	TGTGCCAGCAGTATTAATCAGGGGCTGTCACCCCTCCACTTT	-	-	TRBV27	TRBJ1-6	14
CASSIGLRNTEAFF	TGTGCCAGTAGTATTGGACTTAGGAACACTGAAGCTTTCTTT	-	-	TRBV19	TRBJ1-1	14